This entry features one T cell receptor (beta chain) sequence. Using immunoSEQ multiplex PCR, the repertoire was profiled, and TCRdb retains in-frame clones only, with some absent. The sample holds 25,000 to 35,000 clones, 86% seen once. Losses at the gene ends were 0 bases for V and 3 bases for J; bases not matched to a gene: 4. The germline CDR1 and CDR2 sequences are SGHRS and YFSETQ. The CDR3 has 17 amino acids. This record belongs to a study of T cells in tuberculosis. Study-level information: A South African cohort included IGRA-negative adolescents, latently infected IGRA-positive adolescents and adults with active tuberculosis.

Time point defined: new active TB diagnosis, blood taken before or within 7 days of starting treatment. The source was PBMCs, collected at tuberculosis diagnosis. This TCR was sampled from an adult with tuberculosis. V is TRBV5-1 and J is TRBJ2-7; 15 bases match TRBD2. Here the CDR3 DNA reads TGCGCCAGCAGCTTGGTACCGGGACTAGCGGGGGGCTACGAGCAGTACTTC. This translates into CASSLVPGLAGGYEQYF. Full variable domain (remainder filled in from reference TRBV5-1 and TRBJ2-7): KAGVTQTPRYLIKTRGQQVTLSCSPISGHRSVSWYQQTPGQGLQFLFEYFSETQRNKGNFPGRFSGRQFSNSRSEMNVSTLELGDSALYLCASSLVPGLAGGYEQYFGPGTRLTVT.